A single sample gave rise to the 3 T cell receptor beta chains below, sequenced in a study of cytomegalovirus exposure and HLA in healthy donors. Primers included in the PCR were 60 Vbeta and 13 Jbeta primers. Repertoires were generated with immunoSEQ multiplex PCR, while TCRdb's copy carries only in-frame clones and drops some. The repertoire includes about 90,000 clones, around three quarters of them detected once, and approximately 4.2% sits in the top ten. The material sequenced was PBMCs. The source of these receptors is a middle-aged woman in good health and CMV-seropositive.

The chain recombines TRBV2 with TRBJ2-1; TRBD1 is a possible D gene (5 bases). Germline CDR1 SNHLY, CDR2 FYNNEI. V lost 7 bases and J 2 bases, leaving 9 bases between the germline ends. This CDR3 comprises 13 residues. The CDR3 DNA is TGTGCCAGCACTAGGACAACCTACAATGAGCAGTTCTTC. Translating gives CASTRTTYNEQFF. Together with reference TRBV2 and TRBJ2-1, the CDR3 gives the full variable domain: EPEVTQTPSHQVTQMGQEVILRCVPISNHLYFYWYRQILGQKVEFLVSFYNNEISEKSEIFDDQFSVERPDGSNFTLKIRSTKLEDSAMYFCASTRTTYNEQFFGPGTRLTVL.

This chain links TRBV23-1 with TRBJ1-1; D call uncertain. TRBV23-1 is identified as an open reading frame with a role that is uncertain. V lost 5 bases, J lost 0 bases, and 13 bases lay in between. CDR3 size: 15 residues. CDR3 nucleotides: TGCGCCAGCAGTGCCCACTGCTGCATGAACACTGAAGCTTTCTTT. As protein: CASSAHCCMNTEAFF.

This clone was detected a few times. The rearrangement uses TRBV19 and TRBJ1-5; D is undetermined. The CDR3 runs to 13 residues. Germline V gene lookup returns CDR1 LNHDA and CDR2 SQIVND (reference sequence). V lost 7 bases to trimming and J lost 3 bases, with 10 bases between them. CDR3 DNA sequence: TGTGCCAGTACTGGGCAGAACAATCAGCCCCAGCATTTT. Protein: CASTGQNNQPQHF.